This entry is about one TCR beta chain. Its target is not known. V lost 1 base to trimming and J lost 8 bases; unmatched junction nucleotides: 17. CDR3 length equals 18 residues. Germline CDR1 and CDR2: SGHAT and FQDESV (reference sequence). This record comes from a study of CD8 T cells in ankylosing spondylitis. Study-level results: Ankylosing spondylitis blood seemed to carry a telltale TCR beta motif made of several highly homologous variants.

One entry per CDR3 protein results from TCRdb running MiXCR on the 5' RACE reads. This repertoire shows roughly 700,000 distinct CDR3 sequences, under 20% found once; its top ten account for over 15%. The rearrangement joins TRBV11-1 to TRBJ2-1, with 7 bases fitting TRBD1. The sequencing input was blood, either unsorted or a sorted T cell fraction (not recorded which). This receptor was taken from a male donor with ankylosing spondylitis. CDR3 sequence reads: CASSLGQLTGIGVDEQFF. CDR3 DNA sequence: TGTGCCAGCAGCTTAGGGCAGCTGACAGGGATCGGGGTGGATGAGCAGTTCTTC.